This T cell receptor beta chain was captured by sequencing in a study of shared clonotypes between healthy human individuals. With V trimmed by 6 bases and J by 5 bases, 7 bases remained unmatched. The CDR3 totals 14 residues. From germline, CDR1 is GTSNPN and CDR2 SVGIG (reference sequence). Several immunoSEQ 96-well plates shared each subset's DNA, each plate a replicate. The assay was immunoSEQ multiplex PCR, and TCRdb's table has in-frame clones only and misses some. The repertoire has nearly 1 million clones, over 60% of them found once; the top ten carry roughly 1.5%. This TCR was recovered from a young man in good health. What was sequenced was memory CD4+ T cells sorted from blood. Subset: CD45RA-negative fraction. The chain combines TRBV30 with TRBJ2-5; 12 nucleotides line up with TRBD2. CDR3 region: CACSTSGGRETQYF. As DNA, the CDR3 is TGTGCCTGTTCGACTAGCGGGGGCCGGGAGACCCAGTACTTC.